The 7 T cell receptor beta chains below all came from one sample that was sequenced in a study of blood T cells in healthy people across ages. It was with a sample-barcoded 5' primer and a J-beta primer mix that a second PCR of roughly 7 to 12 cycles was run. TCRdb reprocessed the 5' RACE reads via MiXCR and lists one record per CDR3 protein. The sample shows fewer than 900,000 distinct CDR3 sequences, approximately 50% of them seen only once. The sample was blood. These receptors all come from a woman in her sixties or seventies in good health.

This rearrangement joins TRBV27 to TRBJ2-5; 8 nucleotides agree with TRBD2. V was pared by 3 bases and J by 0 bases, with 12 bases of the junction left unmatched. The CDR3 has 18 residues. CDR1 is MNHEY and CDR2 is SMNVEV in the germline V gene (reference sequence). In DNA, the CDR3 is TGTGCCAGCAGTTTTCCCCAGCGGGAGAGGGCGTACCAAGAGACCCAGTACTTC. This gives the protein CASSFPQRERAYQETQYF.

The rearrangement uses TRBV6-5 and TRBJ2-3, with D possibly being TRBD1 (5 bases). Germline lookup yields CDR1 MNHEY and CDR2 SVGAGI. This CDR3 has 13 amino acids. V was cut by 7 bases and J by 6 bases, with 14 bases left in between. CDR3 nucleotide sequence: TGTGCCAGCATTGGGGCCCTACGGGATACGCAGTATTTT. Translating it yields CASIGALRDTQYF.

CDR3 in DNA: TGTGCCAGCATGCCAGGGGGTCACTACGAGCAGTACTTC. This codes for CASMPGGHYEQYF. The chain combines TRBV7-2 with TRBJ2-7; 7 nucleotides align to TRBD1. V gave up 7 bases and J gave up 3 bases; unmatched junction bases: 6. CDR1 is SGHTA and CDR2 is FQGNSA in the germline V gene. The CDR3 has 13 amino acids.

J is TRBJ1-1 and V is TRBV20-1; 9 bases map to TRBD1. This CDR3 has 17 amino acids. J lost 4 bases, V lost 3 bases, and 15 bases had no gene match. From germline, CDR1 is DFQATT and CDR2 SNEGSKA (reference sequence). The CDR3 is CSARGSPGQGWGTEAFF. In DNA form, the CDR3 reads TGCAGTGCTAGGGGTTCCCCGGGACAGGGATGGGGCACTGAAGCTTTCTTT.

The V and J genes are TRBV6-5 and TRBJ2-5; D not certain. The CDR3 spans 12 residues. Per germline, CDR1 MNHEY and CDR2 SVGAGI. Trimming took off 5 bases at V and 11 bases at J, with 15 bases between the two ends. The CDR3 DNA reads TGTGCCAGCAGTGATCTAGTTTATGAGCAGTACTTC. Its translation: CASSDLVYEQYF.

The chain has TRBV9 and TRBJ1-2; D is unclear. The CDR3 runs to 14 residues. Trimming removed 3 bases at V and 4 bases at J, with 13 bases between. Looked up from germline, CDR1 is SGDLS and CDR2 is YYNGEE. CDR3 in DNA: TGTGCCAGCAGCGCCACGTCGGTATCCTATGGCTACACCTTC. Protein sequence: CASSATSVSYGYTF. Full variable domain (rest looked up from reference TRBV9 and TRBJ1-2): DSGVTQTPKHLITATGQRVTLRCSPRSGDLSVYWYQQSLDQGLQFLIQYYNGEERAKGNILERFSAQQFPDLHSELNLSSLELGDSALYFCASSATSVSYGYTFGSGTRLTVV.

This chain links TRBV12-3 or TRBV12-4 with TRBJ2-3, with TRBD1 as a possible D gene (6 bases). The CDR3 consists of 14 residues. The ends were cut back, 8 bases at V and 1 base at J, with 13 bases in the middle. In DNA, the CDR3 is TGTGCCAGCCATGCCAGGGGTGGCACAGATACGCAGTATTTT. Translated: CASHARGGTDTQYF.